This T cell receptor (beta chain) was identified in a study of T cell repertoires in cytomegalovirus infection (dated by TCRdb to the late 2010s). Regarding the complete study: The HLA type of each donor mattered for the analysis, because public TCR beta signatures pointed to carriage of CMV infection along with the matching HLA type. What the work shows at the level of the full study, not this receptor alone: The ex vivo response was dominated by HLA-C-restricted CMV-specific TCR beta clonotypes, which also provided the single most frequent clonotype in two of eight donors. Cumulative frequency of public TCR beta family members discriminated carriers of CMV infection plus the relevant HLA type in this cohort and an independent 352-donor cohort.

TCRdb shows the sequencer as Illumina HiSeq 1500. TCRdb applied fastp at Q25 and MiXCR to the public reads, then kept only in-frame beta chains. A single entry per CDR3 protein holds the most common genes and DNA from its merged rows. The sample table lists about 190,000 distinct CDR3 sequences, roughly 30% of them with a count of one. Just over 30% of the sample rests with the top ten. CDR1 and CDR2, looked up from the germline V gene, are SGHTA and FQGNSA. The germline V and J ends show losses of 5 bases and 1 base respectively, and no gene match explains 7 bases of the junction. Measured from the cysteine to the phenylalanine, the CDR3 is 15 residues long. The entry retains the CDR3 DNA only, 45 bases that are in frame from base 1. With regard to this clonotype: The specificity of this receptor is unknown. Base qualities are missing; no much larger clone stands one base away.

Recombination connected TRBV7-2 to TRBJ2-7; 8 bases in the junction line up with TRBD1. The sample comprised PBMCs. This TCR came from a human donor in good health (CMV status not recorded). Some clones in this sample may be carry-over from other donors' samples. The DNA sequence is TGTGCCAGCAGCCTCTACTGGACAGGGTCCTACGAGCAGTACTTC. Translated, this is CASSLYWTGSYEQYF.